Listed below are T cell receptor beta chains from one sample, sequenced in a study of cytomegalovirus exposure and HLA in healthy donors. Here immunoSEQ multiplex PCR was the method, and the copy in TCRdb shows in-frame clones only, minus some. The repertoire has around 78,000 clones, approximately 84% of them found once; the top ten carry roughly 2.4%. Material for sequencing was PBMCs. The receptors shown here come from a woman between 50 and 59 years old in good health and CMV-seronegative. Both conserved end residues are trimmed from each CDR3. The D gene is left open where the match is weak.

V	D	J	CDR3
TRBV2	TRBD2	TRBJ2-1	ASSTASGSYNEQF
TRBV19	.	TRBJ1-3	ASSPHTSGNTIY
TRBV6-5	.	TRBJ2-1	ASSSGLSYNEQF
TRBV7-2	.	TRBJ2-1	ASSHQGRGRTNEQF
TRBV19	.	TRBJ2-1	ASSKGLDYNEQF
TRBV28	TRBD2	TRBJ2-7	ASSSRTSGSFSYEQY
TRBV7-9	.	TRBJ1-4	ASSPRGGREGEKLF
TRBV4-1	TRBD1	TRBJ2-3	ASSQDPGGLGTDTQY
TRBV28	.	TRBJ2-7	ASIGSVAGSYEQY
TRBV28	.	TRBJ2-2	ASSLGPGSNTGELF
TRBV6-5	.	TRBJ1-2	ASSYSESQHYGYT
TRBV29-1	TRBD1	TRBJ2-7	SVLGGDGSYEQY
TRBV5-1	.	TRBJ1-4	ASSLEGRTNEKLF
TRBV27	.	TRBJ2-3	ASSLRQGLYTDTQY
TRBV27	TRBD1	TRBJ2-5	ASRPKGGWETQY
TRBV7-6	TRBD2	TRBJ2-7	ASSSTSGDLGEQY
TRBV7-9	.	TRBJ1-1	ASTSTGSMSEAF
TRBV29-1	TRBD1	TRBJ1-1	SLSSGGLDTEAF
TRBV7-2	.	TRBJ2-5	ASSFLETQY
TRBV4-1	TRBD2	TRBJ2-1	ASSSRREAVLSYNEQF
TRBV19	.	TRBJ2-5	ASSTPGGWETQY
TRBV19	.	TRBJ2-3	ASGGGLDTQY
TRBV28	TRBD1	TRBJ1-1	ASSKTRTGNTEAF